A selection of T cell receptor beta chains follows, all from one sample in a study of early T cells in non-severe SARS-CoV-2 infection. TCRdb itself ran the 5' RACE reads through MiXCR, one entry per CDR3 protein. The sample includes some 98,000 distinct CDR3 sequences, 16% of them seen just once. The sequenced material came from whole blood. The receptors were sampled from an adult who was a healthcare worker with PCR-confirmed SARS-CoV-2 infection or an uninfected control (not recorded which). CDR3s include the opening cysteine and the closing phenylalanine or tryptophan. Fields, in order: V gene, clone size, J gene, D gene, CDR3 protein, CDR3 DNA. The D gene is left open where the match is weak. The listing skips clone size in some rows; elsewhere it reads once, few, many or a size class.

>TRBV28|NA|TRBJ2-2|TRBD1
CASSTGTGYTGELFF
TGTGCCAGCAGTACCGGGACAGGGTACACCGGGGAGCTGTTTTTT
>TRBV9|NA|TRBJ1-3|NA
CASSVDGGNTIYF
TGTGCCAGCAGCGTAGATGGTGGAAACACCATATATTTT
>TRBV7-4|few|TRBJ2-1|TRBD2
CASSFPQVGLAGEEEQFF
TGTGCCAGCAGCTTCCCCCAAGTCGGACTAGCGGGAGAGGAGGAGCAGTTCTTC
>TRBV9|NA|TRBJ2-2|TRBD1
CASSPPTGTVTGELFF
TGTGCCAGCAGCCCCCCGACAGGGACGGTCACCGGGGAGCTGTTTTTT
>TRBV11-3|few|TRBJ2-7|TRBD1
CASSLGGGLGTEYEQYF
TGTGCCAGCAGCTTAGGAGGGGGCCTCGGGACAGAATACGAGCAGTACTTC
>TRBV28|NA|TRBJ1-4|NA
CASRGTINEKLFF
TGTGCCAGCAGAGGGACCATTAATGAAAAACTGTTTTTT
>TRBV28|NA|TRBJ1-5|TRBD1
CASSSLSGTGRSNQPQHF
TGTGCCAGCAGTTCCCTATCCGGGACAGGGCGGAGCAATCAGCCCCAGCATTTT
>TRBV10-3|NA|TRBJ2-7|NA
CAIRASYEQYF
TGTGCCATCAGGGCAAGCTACGAGCAGTACTTC
>TRBV12-3/TRBV12-4|many|TRBJ2-1|NA
CASSFGAGEQFF
TGTGCCAGCAGTTTTGGGGCTGGAGAGCAGTTCTTC
>TRBV29-1|NA|TRBJ1-1|NA
CSANGRVNTEAFF
TGCAGCGCCAACGGGCGGGTGAACACTGAAGCTTTCTTT
>TRBV12-3/TRBV12-4|NA|TRBJ2-3|TRBD2
CASSSTTSGGRSSTDTRYF
TGTGCCAGCAGTTCCACCACTAGCGGGGGCCGTTCTAGCACAGATACGCGGTATTTT
>TRBV15|few|TRBJ2-3|NA
CATSISGHDTDTQYF
TGTGCCACCAGCATAAGCGGGCACGACACAGATACGCAGTATTTT
>TRBV20-1|NA|TRBJ2-1|TRBD1
CSAPYPGTVNNEQFF
TGCAGTGCGCCCTACCCCGGGACAGTAAACAATGAGCAGTTCTTC
>TRBV28|NA|TRBJ1-6|TRBD1
CASRTGDRLGSPLHF
TGTGCCAGCAGGACAGGGGACCGTCTAGGATCACCCCTCCACTTT
>TRBV11-2|NA|TRBJ2-3|NA
CASSLVLVQADTQYF
TGTGCCAGCAGCTTAGTACTAGTGCAGGCAGATACGCAGTATTTT
>TRBV2|NA|TRBJ2-6|NA
CASSGVTEGANVLTF
TGTGCCAGCAGTGGAGTCACCGAGGGGGCCAACGTCCTGACTTTC
>TRBV6-1|NA|TRBJ1-1|NA
CASSYGTNTEAFF
TGTGCCAGCAGTTACGGGACAAACACTGAAGCTTTCTTT
>TRBV10-3|many|TRBJ1-2|NA
CAIRGREDPRLGYTF
TGTGCCATCAGGGGTCGGGAAGATCCTCGGTTAGGCTACACCTTC
>TRBV10-2|few|TRBJ1-1|NA
CASSVGGTEAFF
TGCGCCAGCAGTGTCGGGGGCACTGAAGCTTTCTTT
>TRBV3-1|few|TRBJ1-1|NA
CASRGDTKNTEAFF
TGTGCCAGCAGAGGGGACACCAAGAACACTGAAGCTTTCTTT
>TRBV27|NA|TRBJ1-6|TRBD1
CASSPRQGPNSPLHF
TGTGCCAGCAGTCCCCGACAGGGACCTAATTCACCCCTCCACTTT
>TRBV7-9|few|TRBJ1-2|TRBD1
CASSSTGGSQGYTF
TGTGCCAGCAGCTCTACAGGGGGAAGTCAGGGCTACACCTTC
>TRBV7-8|NA|TRBJ2-2|TRBD1
CASSPSRGQGNTGELFF
TGTGCCAGCAGCCCGTCTAGGGGACAGGGGAACACCGGGGAGCTGTTTTTT
>TRBV29-1|NA|TRBJ2-1|TRBD2
CSVLVTGGEQFF
TGCAGCGTTTTAGTTACGGGGGGTGAGCAGTTCTTC
>TRBV4-3|many|TRBJ1-4|TRBD1
CASSQDGFGTGGQGKLFF
TGCGCCAGCAGCCAAGATGGATTCGGGACAGGGGGCCAAGGGAAACTGTTTTTT
>TRBV5-1|many|TRBJ1-1|NA
CASSPDRRVGAFF
TGCGCCAGCAGCCCCGATCGGCGGGTTGGGGCTTTCTTT
>TRBV20-1|NA|TRBJ1-1|TRBD1
CSAKETGYTEAFF
TGCAGTGCTAAAGAGACAGGGTACACTGAAGCTTTCTTT
>TRBV10-1|many|TRBJ1-1|NA
CASSFDANTEAFF
TGCGCCAGCAGTTTCGATGCGAACACTGAAGCTTTCTTT
>TRBV18|few|TRBJ1-6|NA
CASSLEGAGSPLHF
TGTGCCAGCTCTCTCGAAGGCGCCGGCTCACCCCTCCACTTT